This T cell receptor (beta chain) was sequenced for a study of human T cells and chemical hapten exposure. At the level of the study: Epicutaneous patch tests delivered 0.01% DPC to the upper back, with evaluation at 6 days. Chiefly female patients presented with alopecia areata, totalis or universalis.

The time point is: patch test 1, 2 weeks after DPC sensitization. This sample's treatment: therapeutic diphenylcyclopropenone sensitization with weekly scalp DPC. This clonotype turned up a few times. Its antigen is unknown. One entry per CDR3 protein results from TCRdb running MiXCR on the RACE reads. The data show some 200,000 distinct CDR3 sequences, about a fifth seen once. Points from the study as a whole: After DPC sensitization, TCRs above 1 in 1000 frequency showed no change. Patch test score was positively correlated with the counts of TCRs that had expanded at PT1.

Between the trimmed V and J ends, which lost 3 bases and 1 base, there was a span of 11 bases. Germline V gives CDR1 MNHEY, CDR2 SMNVEV (reference sequence). The CDR3 is 15 amino acids. The specimen comprised whole blood, sampled in connection with sensitization to the hapten diphenylcyclopropenone (DPC). This receptor was identified in a woman between 50 and 59 years old with alopecia areata. Some clones in this sample may be carry-over from other donors' samples. The gene calls are TRBV27 and TRBJ2-3; TRBD1 or TRBD2 may be the D gene (5 bases each). The CDR3 loop reads CASSLRKGRTDTQYF. The DNA for the CDR3 is TGTGCCAGCAGTTTGAGGAAGGGACGCACAGATACGCAGTATTTT.